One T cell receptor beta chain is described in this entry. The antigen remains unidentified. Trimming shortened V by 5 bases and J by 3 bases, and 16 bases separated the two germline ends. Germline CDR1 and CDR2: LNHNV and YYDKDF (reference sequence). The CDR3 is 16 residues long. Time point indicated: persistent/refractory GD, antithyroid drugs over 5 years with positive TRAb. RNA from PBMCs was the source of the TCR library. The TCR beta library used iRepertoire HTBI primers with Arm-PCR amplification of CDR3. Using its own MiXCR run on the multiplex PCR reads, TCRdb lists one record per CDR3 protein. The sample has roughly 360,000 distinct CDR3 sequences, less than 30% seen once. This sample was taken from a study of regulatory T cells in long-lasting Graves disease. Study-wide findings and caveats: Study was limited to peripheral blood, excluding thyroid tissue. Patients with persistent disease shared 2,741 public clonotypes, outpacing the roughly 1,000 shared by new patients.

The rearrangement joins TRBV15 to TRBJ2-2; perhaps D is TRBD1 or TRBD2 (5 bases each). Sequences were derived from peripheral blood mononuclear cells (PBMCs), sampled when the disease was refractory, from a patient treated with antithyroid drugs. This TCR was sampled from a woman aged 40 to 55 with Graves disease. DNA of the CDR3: TGTGCCACCAGCCACGCCGCGTGGGGGTACACCGGGGAGCTGTTTTTT. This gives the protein CATSHAAWGYTGELFF.